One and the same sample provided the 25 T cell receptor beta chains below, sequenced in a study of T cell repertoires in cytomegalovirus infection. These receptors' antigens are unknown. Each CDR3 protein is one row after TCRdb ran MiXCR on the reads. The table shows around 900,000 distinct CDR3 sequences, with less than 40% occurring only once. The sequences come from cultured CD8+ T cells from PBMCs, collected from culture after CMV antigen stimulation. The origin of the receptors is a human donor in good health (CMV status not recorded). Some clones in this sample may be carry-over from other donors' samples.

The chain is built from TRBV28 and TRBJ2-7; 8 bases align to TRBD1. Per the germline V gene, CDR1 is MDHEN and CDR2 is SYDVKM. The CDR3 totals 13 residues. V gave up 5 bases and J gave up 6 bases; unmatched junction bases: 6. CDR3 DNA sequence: TGTGCCAGCAGTACAACGGACAGGGCCGAGCAGTACGTC. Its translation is CASSTTDRAEQYV.

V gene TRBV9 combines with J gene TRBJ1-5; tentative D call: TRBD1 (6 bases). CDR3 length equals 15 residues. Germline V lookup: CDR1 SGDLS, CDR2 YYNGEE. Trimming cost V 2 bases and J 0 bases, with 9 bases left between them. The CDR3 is CASSVSGASNQPQHF. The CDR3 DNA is TGTGCCAGCAGCGTTTCGGGGGCTAGCAATCAGCCCCAGCATTTT. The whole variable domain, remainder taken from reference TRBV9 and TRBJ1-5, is DSGVTQTPKHLITATGQRVTLRCSPRSGDLSVYWYQQSLDQGLQFLIQYYNGEERAKGNILERFSAQQFPDLHSELNLSSLELGDSALYFCASSVSGASNQPQHFGDGTRLSIL.

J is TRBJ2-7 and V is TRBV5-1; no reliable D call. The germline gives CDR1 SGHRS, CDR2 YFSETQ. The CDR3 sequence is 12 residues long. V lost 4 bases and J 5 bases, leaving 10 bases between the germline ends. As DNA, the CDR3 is TGCGCCAGCAGCAGGGATCCAAACGAGCAGTACTTC. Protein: CASSRDPNEQYF.

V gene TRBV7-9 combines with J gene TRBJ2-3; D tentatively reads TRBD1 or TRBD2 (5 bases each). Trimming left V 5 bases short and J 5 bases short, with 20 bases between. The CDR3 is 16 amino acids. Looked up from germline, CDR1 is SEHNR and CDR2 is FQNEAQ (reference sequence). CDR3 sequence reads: CASSPLGPPYGDTQYF. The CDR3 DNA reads TGTGCCAGCAGCCCATTGGGACCGCCGTACGGAGATACGCAGTATTTT.

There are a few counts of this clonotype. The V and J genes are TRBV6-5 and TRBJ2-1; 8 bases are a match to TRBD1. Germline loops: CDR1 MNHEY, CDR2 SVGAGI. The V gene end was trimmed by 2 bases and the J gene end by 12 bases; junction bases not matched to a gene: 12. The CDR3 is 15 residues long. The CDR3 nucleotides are TGTGCCAGCAGTTACCCTTTCGGGACAGGAGGGTTGCAGTTCTTC. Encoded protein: CASSYPFGTGGLQFF.

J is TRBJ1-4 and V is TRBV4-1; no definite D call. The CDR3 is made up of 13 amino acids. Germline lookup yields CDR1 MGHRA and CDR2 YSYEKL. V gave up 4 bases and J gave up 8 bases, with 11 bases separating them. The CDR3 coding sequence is TGCGCCAGCAGCCCCCTACAACGAGAAAAACTGTTTTTT. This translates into CASSPLQREKLFF.

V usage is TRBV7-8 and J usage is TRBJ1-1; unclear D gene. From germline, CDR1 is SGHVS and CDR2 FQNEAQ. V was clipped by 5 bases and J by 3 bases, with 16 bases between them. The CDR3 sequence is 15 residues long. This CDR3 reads CASSMGRAIYTEAFF. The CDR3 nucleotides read TGTGCCAGCAGCATGGGGAGGGCCATATACACTGAAGCTTTCTTT.

CDR3 nucleotides: TGTGCCAGCAGTCCGGGGACAGGACCTCTTTGGCGGGGCTACACCTTC. This translates into CASSPGTGPLWRGYTF. The chain combines TRBV12-3 or TRBV12-4 with TRBJ1-2; 8 nucleotides match TRBD1. V trimming: 5 bases; J trimming: 8 bases; junction bases outside the gene matches: 16. The CDR3 covers 16 residues.

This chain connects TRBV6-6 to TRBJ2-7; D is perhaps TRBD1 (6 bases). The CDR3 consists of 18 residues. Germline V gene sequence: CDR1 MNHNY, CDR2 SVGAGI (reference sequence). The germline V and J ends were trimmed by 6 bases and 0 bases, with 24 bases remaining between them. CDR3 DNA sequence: TGTGCCAGCAGCTCCAACAGGGTTGAACTACTTAGCTCCTACGAGCAGTACTTC. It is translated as CASSSNRVELLSSYEQYF.

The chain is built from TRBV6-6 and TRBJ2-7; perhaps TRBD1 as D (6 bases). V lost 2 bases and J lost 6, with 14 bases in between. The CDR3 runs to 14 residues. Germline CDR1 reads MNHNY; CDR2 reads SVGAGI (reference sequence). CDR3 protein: CASSYRGGSSEQYF. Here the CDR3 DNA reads TGTGCCAGCAGTTACCGAGGGGGTTCAAGCGAGCAGTACTTC.

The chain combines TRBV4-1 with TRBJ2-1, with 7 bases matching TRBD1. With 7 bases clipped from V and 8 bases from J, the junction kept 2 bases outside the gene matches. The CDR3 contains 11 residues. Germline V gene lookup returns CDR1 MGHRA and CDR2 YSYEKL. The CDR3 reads CASTQGDEQFF. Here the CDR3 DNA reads TGCGCCAGCACGCAGGGGGATGAGCAGTTCTTC.

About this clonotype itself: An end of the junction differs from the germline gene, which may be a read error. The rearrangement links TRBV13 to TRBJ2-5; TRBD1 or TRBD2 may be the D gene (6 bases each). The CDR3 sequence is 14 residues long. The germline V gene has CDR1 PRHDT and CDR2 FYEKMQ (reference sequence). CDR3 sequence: CASSSRQARETRYF. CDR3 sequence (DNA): TGTGCCAGCAGCTCACGACAGGCCCGGGAGACCCGGTACTTC.

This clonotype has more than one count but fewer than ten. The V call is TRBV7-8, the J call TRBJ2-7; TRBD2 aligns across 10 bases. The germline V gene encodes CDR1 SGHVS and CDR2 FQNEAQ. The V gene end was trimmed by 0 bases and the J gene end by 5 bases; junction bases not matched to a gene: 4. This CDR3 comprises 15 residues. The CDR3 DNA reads TGTGCCAGCAGCTTAGCCCGGCTAGCGGGGGACGAGCAGTACTTC. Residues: CASSLARLAGDEQYF.

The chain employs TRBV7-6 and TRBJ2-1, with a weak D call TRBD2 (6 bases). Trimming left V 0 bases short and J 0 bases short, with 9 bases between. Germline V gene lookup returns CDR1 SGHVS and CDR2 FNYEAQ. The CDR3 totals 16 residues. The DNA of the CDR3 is TGTGCCAGCAGCTTAGCGCTGGGGGGCTCCTACAATGAGCAGTTCTTC. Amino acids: CASSLALGGSYNEQFF.

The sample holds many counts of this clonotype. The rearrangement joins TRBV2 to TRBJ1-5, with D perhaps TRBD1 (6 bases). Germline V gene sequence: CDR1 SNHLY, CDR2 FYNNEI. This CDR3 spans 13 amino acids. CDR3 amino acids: CAANTVLGGPQHF. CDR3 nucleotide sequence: TGTGCAGCGAACACGGTCCTAGGGGGGCCCCAGCATTTT.

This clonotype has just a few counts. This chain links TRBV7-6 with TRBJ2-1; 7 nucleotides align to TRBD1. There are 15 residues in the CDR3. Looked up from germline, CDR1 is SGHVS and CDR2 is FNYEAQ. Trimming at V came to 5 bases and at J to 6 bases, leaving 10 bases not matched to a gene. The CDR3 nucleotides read TGTGCCAGCAGCGACCCCGGGACAGAACCCAATGAGCAGTTCTTC. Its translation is CASSDPGTEPNEQFF. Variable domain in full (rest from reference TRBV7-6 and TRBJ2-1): GAGVSQSPRYKVTKRGQDVALRCDPISGHVSLYWYRQALGQGPEFLTYFNYEAQQDKSGLPNDRFSAERPEGSISTLTIQRTEQRDSAMYRCASSDPGTEPNEQFFGPGTRLTVL.

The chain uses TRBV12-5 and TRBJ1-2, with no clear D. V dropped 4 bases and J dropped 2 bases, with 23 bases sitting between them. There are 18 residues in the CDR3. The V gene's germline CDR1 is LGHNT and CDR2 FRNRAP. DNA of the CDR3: TGTGCTAGTGGTTCCCCCTCCGGACCCGCTTCCGTAAACTATGGCTACACCTTC. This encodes CASGSPSGPASVNYGYTF.

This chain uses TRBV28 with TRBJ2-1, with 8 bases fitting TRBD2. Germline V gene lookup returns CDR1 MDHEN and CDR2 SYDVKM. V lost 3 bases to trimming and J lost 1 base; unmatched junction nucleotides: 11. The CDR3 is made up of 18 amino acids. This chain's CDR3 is CASSFPPHGGESYNEQFF. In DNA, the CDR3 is TGTGCCAGCAGTTTCCCTCCCCACGGGGGGGAGTCCTACAATGAGCAGTTCTTC.

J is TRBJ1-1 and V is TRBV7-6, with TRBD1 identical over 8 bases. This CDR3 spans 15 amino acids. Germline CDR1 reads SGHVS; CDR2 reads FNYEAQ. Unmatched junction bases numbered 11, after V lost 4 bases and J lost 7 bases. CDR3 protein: CASSSIRQGTIEAFF. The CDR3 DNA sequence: TGTGCCAGCAGCTCGATTAGACAGGGGACGATTGAAGCTTTCTTT.

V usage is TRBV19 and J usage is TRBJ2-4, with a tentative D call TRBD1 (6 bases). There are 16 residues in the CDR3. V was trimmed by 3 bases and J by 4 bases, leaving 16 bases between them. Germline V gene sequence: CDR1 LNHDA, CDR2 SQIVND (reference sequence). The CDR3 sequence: CASSIGKQGSKNIQYF. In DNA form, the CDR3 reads TGTGCCAGTAGTATCGGTAAACAGGGCTCAAAAAACATTCAGTACTTC.

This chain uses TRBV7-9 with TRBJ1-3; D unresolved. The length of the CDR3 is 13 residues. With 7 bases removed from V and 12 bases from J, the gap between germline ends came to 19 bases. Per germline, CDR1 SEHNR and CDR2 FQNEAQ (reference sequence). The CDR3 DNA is TGTGCCAGCACCCGGAAGATTGGGGAACTCATATATTTT. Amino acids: CASTRKIGELIYF.

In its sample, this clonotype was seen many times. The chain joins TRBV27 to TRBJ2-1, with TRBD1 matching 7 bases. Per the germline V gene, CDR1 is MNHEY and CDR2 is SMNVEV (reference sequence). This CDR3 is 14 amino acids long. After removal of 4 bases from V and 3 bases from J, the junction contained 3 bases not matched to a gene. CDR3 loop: CASSSGTVYNEQFF. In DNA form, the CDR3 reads TGTGCCAGCAGTTCCGGGACAGTCTACAATGAGCAGTTCTTC.

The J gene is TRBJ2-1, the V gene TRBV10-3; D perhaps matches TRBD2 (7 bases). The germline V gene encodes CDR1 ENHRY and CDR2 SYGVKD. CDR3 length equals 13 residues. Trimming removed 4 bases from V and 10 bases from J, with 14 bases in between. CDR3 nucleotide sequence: TGTGCCATCAGTGGCGGCGGGGGCGCCGAGCAGTTCTTC. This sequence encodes CAISGGGGAEQFF.

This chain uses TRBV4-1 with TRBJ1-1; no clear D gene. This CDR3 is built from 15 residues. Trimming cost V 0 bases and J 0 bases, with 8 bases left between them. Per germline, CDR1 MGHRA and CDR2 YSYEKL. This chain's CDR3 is CASSQDISLNTEAFF. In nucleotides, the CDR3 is TGCGCCAGCAGCCAAGATATTTCCTTGAACACTGAAGCTTTCTTT.

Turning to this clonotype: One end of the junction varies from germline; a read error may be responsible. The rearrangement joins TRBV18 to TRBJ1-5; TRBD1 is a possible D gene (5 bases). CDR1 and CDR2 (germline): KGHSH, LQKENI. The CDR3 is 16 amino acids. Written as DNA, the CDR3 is TGTGCCAGCTCCCCACGGCAGGGACTAGGCAATCAGCCCCAGCATTTT. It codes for CASSPRQGLGNQPQHF.